The entry that follows covers one TCR beta chain sequence. This sample was taken from a study of blood T cell repertoires in COVID-19. Study-wide context: From the United States, Italy and Spain came samples of acute and convalescent COVID-19. PBMCs, B-cell-depleted T cells, or T cells were the source of the cDNA or gDNA that made up the material.

In the original analysis: Counts of nucleated cells, estimated from reference gene primer amplification, were obtained. Generated by immunoSEQ multiplex PCR, the TCRdb table keeps only in-frame clones and is missing some. V, J and clone size derive from that table, while D and trimming were established from the DNA sequence. This sample has some 500,000 clones; around 90% occur once, and the top ten carry 7.8%. Seattle's enrolled individuals joined amid active infection and were then monitored longitudinally. The germline V gene encodes CDR1 GTSNPN and CDR2 SVGIG (reference sequence). V was pared by 2 bases and J by 4 bases, with 6 bases between. This CDR3 spans 12 amino acids.

The sequence was obtained from a woman between 45 and 65 years old with COVID-19, enrolled during active disease. V gene TRBV30 combines with J gene TRBJ2-1; D gene uncertain. The sample taken for sequencing was peripheral blood. The CDR3, as DNA: TGTGCCTGGAGTCCTAATTACAATGAGCAGTTCTTC. It translates to CAWSPNYNEQFF.